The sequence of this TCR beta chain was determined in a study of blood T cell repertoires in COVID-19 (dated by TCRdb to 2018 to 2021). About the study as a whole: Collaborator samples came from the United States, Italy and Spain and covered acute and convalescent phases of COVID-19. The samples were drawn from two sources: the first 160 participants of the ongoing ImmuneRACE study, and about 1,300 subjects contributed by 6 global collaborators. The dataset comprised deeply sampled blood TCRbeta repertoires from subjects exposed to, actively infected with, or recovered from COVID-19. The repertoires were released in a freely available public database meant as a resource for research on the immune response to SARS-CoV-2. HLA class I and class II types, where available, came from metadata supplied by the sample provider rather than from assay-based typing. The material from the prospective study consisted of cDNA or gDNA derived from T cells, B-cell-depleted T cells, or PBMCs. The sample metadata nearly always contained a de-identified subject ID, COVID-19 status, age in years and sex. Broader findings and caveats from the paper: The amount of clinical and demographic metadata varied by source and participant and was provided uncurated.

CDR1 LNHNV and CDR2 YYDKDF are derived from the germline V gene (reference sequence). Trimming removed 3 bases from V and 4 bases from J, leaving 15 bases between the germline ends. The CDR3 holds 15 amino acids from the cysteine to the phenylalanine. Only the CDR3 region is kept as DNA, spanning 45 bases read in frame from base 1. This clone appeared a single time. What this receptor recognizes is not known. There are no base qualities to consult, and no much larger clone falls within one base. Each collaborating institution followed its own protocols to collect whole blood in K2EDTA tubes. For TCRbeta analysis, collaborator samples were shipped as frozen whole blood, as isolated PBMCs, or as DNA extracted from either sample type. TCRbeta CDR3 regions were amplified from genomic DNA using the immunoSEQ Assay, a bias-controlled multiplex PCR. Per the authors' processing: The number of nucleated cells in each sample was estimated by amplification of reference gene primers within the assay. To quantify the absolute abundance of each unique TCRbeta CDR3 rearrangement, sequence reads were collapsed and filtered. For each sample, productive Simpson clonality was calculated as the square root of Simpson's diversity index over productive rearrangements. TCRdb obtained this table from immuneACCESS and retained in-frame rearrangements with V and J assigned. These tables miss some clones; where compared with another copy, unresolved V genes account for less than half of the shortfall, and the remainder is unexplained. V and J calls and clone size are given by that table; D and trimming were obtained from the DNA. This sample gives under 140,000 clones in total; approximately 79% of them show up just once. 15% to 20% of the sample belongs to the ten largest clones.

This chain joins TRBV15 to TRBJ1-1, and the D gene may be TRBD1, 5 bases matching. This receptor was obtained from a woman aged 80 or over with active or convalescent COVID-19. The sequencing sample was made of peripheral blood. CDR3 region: CATSRRGLAVTEAFF. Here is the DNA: TGTGCCACCAGCAGGCGGGGACTAGCTGTCACTGAAGCTTTCTTT.